The rows below give T cell receptor beta chains drawn from one sample of a study of liver allograft versus peripheral blood T cells. TCRdb ran MiXCR on the reads and lists one entry per CDR3 protein. The sample lists over 3,000 distinct CDR3 sequences, roughly a fifth occurring once. The source of these receptors is a human patient who had a liver transplant. The graft donor may be the source of some T cells. The CDR3 runs from the conserved cysteine through the conserved F or W. Expanded clones are given a class, and other clones once, few, many or no size at all.

clone size | J gene | V gene | CDR3 protein
. | TRBJ2-3 | TRBV20-1 | CSARPPGSLTDTQYF
many | TRBJ2-3 | TRBV19 | CASSTGTSGSTQYF
medium-sized | TRBJ1-3 | TRBV5-6 | CASSHRWAGNTIYF
medium-sized | TRBJ2-7 | TRBV7-9 | CASSATGGSYEQYF
. | TRBJ2-7 | TRBV3-1 | CASSRPGHSYEQYF
medium-sized | TRBJ1-4 | TRBV20-1 | CSARARIEKLFF
medium-sized | TRBJ1-2 | TRBV7-2 | CASSRPRRDRGGYTF
medium-sized | TRBJ1-6 | TRBV3-1 | CASSQVQGTPPLHF
medium-sized | TRBJ1-2 | TRBV9 | CASSVGPEGGYTF
medium-sized | TRBJ2-7 | TRBV5-6 | CASSFWGLASGGPYF
. | TRBJ1-5 | TRBV20-1 | CSAGQGLAYSNQPQHF
few | TRBJ2-7 | TRBV12-3/TRBV12-4 | CASTRGGGPYEQYF
. | TRBJ2-3 | TRBV19 | CASSIGGRADTQYF
. | TRBJ2-7 | TRBV20-1 | CSAFRDRGRGYEQYF
medium-sized | TRBJ2-1 | TRBV9 | CASSVSGRVNEQFF
few | TRBJ2-1 | TRBV20-1 | CSASPELDREQFF
medium-sized | TRBJ1-6 | TRBV10-3 | CAISPRTGVNSPLHF
. | TRBJ2-1 | TRBV7-3 | CASSFLAGGPSYNEQFF
medium-sized | TRBJ1-1 | TRBV10-3 | CAISIQPNTEAFF
medium-sized | TRBJ1-5 | TRBV2 | CASSETGGIQPQHF
medium-sized | TRBJ2-7 | TRBV3-1 | CASSQGGLLSYEQYF
few | TRBJ2-5 | TRBV5-6 | CASSLGLAGETQYF
medium-sized | TRBJ1-2 | TRBV20-1 | CSARDSPPARGYTF
medium-sized | TRBJ2-2 | TRBV12-3/TRBV12-4 | CASRRQHGELFF
large | TRBJ1-4 | TRBV18 | CASSHDRVNEKLFF
few | TRBJ1-1 | TRBV30 | CAWTRRVNTEAFF
medium-sized | TRBJ1-1 | TRBV18 | CASSTQRLENTEAFF
medium-sized | TRBJ1-5 | TRBV20-1 | CSALRDGDQPQHF
few | TRBJ2-3 | TRBV20-1 | CSARPRHSTDTQYF
medium-sized | TRBJ1-5 | TRBV20-1 | CSARVAGQGAGQPQHF
medium-sized | TRBJ2-1 | TRBV25-1 | CASSGGLAGVWEQFF
medium-sized | TRBJ2-3 | TRBV19 | CASSMAGLAGSDTQYF
medium-sized | TRBJ2-6 | TRBV12-3/TRBV12-4 | CASSILIRGLSGANVLTF
medium-sized | TRBJ2-2 | TRBV2 | CASSELGRDNTGELFF
medium-sized | TRBJ2-5 | TRBV18 | CASSPLDRVETQYF
medium-sized | TRBJ1-5 | TRBV27 | CASSTREGGRWGQPQHF
. | TRBJ1-2 | TRBV6-5 | CASSYPGGYTF
. | TRBJ2-5 | TRBV5-6 | CASRAQGPQETQYF
medium-sized | TRBJ2-1 | TRBV20-1 | CSARDSPYNEQFF
medium-sized | TRBJ1-3 | TRBV10-3 | CGGGSSGNTIYF
medium-sized | TRBJ2-7 | TRBV14 | CASSPSGRRQYF
medium-sized | TRBJ2-1 | TRBV15 | CATSKGHMGNEQFF